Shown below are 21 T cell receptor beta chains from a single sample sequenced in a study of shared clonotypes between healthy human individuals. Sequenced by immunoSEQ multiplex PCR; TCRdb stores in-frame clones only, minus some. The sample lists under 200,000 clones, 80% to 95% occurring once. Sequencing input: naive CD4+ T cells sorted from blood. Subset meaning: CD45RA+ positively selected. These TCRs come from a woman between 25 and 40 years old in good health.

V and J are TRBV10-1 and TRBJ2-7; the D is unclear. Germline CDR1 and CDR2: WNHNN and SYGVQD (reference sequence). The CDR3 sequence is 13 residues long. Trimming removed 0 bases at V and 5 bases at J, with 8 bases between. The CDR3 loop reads CASSESRQNEQYF. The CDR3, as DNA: TGCGCCAGCAGTGAGTCGAGGCAGAACGAGCAGTACTTC.

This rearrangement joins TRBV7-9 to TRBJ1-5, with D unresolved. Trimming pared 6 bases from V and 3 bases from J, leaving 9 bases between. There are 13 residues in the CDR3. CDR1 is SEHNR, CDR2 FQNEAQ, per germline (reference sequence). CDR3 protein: CASSYEPNQPQHF. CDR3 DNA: TGTGCCAGCAGTTACGAACCCAATCAGCCCCAGCATTTT.

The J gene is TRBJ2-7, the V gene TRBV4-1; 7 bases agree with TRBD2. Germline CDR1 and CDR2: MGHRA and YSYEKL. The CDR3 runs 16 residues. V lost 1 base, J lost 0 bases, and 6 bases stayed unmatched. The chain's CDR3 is CASSQVGGTGSYEQYF. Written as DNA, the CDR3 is TGCGCCAGCAGCCAAGTGGGGGGGACGGGCTCCTACGAGCAGTACTTC.

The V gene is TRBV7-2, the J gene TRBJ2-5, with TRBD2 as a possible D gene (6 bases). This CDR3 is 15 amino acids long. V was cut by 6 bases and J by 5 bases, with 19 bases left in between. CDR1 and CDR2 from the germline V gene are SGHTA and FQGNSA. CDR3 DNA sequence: TGTGCCAGCAGATCATCCCCGGGACTGGGGGAGACCCAGTACTTC. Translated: CASRSSPGLGETQYF.

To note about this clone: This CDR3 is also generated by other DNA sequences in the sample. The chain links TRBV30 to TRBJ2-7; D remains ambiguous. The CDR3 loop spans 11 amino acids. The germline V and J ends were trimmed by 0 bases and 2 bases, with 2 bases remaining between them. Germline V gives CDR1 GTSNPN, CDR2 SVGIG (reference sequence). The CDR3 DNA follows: TGTGCCTGGAGTGTTGCCTACGAGCAGTACTTC. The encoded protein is CAWSVAYEQYF. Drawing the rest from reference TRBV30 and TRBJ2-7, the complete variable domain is SQTIHQWPATLVQPVGSPLSLECTVEGTSNPNLYWYRQAAGRGLQLLFYSVGIGQISSEVPQNLSASRPQDRQFILSSKKLLLSDSGFYLCAWSVAYEQYFGPGTRLTVT.

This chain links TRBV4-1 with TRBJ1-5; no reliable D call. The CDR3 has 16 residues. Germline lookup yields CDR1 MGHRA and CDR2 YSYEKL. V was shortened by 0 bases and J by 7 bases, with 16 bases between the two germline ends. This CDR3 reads CASSQEESPLEQPQHF. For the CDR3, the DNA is TGCGCCAGCAGCCAAGAGGAGAGCCCTTTAGAGCAGCCCCAGCATTTT.

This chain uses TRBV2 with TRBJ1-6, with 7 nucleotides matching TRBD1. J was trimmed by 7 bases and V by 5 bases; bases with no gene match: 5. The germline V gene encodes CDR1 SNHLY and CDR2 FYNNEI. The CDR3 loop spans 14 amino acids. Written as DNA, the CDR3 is TGTGCCAGCAGTAGGGACAGCTTCAATTCACCCCTCCACTTT. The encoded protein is CASSRDSFNSPLHF.

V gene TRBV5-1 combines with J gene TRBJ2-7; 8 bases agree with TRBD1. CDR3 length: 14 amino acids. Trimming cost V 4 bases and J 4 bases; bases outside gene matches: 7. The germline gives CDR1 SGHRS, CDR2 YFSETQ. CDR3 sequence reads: CASSLGQGLYEQYF. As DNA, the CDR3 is TGCGCCAGCAGCCTCGGACAGGGTCTATACGAGCAGTACTTC.

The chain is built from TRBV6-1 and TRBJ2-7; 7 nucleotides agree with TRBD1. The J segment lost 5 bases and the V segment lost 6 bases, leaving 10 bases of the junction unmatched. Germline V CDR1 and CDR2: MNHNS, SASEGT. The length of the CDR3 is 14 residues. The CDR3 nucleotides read TGTGCCAGCAGATCCAGGGGGAAAGAAGACGAGCAGTACTTC. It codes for CASRSRGKEDEQYF.

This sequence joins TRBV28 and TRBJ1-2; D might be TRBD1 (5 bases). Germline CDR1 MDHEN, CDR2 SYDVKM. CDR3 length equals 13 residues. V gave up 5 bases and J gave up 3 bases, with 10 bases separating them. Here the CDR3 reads CASSVGPHYGYTF. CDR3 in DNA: TGTGCCAGCAGTGTGGGACCGCACTATGGCTACACCTTC.

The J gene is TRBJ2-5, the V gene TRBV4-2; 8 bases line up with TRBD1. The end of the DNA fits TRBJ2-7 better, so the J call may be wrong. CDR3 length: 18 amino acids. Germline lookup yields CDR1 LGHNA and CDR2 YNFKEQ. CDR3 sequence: CASSQDQWRGQGSYEQYF. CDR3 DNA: TGTGCCAGCAGCCAAGACCAGTGGAGAGGACAGGGATCCTACGAGCAGTACTTC.

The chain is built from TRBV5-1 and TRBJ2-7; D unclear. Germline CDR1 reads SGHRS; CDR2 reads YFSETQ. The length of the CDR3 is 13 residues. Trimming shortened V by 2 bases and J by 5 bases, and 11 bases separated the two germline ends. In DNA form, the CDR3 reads TGCGCCAGCAGCTTTGCCCTAATGAACGAGCAGTACTTC. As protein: CASSFALMNEQYF.

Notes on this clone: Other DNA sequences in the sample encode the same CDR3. In DNA, the CDR3 is TGTGCCAGCAGTTTAAGGGCCTACGAGCAGTACTTC. Translating gives CASSLRAYEQYF. The chain is built from TRBV28 and TRBJ2-7; D uncertain. Germline assignment: CDR1 MDHEN and CDR2 SYDVKM. The CDR3 is 12 residues long. Trimming removed 2 bases at V and 2 bases at J, with 4 bases between.

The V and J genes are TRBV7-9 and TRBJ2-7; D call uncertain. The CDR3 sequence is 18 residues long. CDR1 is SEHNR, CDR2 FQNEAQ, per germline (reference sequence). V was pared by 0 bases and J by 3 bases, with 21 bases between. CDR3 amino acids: CASSLAPRRLKLLYEQYF. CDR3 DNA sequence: TGTGCCAGCAGCTTAGCCCCCCGGAGACTCAAACTCCTCTACGAGCAGTACTTC.

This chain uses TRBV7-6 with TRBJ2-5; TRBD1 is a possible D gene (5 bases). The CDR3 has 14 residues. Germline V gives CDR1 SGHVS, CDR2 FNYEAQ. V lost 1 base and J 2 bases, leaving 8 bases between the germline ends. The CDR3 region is CASSLGTSQETQYF. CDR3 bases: TGTGCCAGCAGCTTAGGGACAAGTCAAGAGACCCAGTACTTC.

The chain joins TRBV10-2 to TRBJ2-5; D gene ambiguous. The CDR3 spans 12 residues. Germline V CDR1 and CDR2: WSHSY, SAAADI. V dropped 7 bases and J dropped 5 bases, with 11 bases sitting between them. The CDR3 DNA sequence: TGCGCCAGCAAGGGCCACGGGGAGACCCAGTACTTC. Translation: CASKGHGETQYF.

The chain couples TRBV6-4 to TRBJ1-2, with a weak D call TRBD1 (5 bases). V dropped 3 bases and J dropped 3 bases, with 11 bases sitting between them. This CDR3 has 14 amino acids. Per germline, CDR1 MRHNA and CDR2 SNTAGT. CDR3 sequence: CASSDVGRDYGYTF. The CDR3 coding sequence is TGTGCCAGCAGTGATGTGGGCAGGGACTATGGCTACACCTTC.

CDR3 amino acids: CASSVAGYPYNEQFF. The DNA of the CDR3 is TGTGCCAGCAGCGTAGCTGGCTACCCCTACAATGAGCAGTTCTTC. The gene calls are TRBV9 and TRBJ2-1; D is ambiguous. The V end was cut by 0 bases, the J end by 2 bases, with 9 bases between. The CDR3 sequence is 15 residues long. Germline CDR1 and CDR2: SGDLS and YYNGEE.

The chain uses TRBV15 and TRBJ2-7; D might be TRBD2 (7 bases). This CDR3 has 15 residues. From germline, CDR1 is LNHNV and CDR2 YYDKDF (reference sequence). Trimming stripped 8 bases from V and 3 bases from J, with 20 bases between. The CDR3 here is CATGEGVVDYYEQYF. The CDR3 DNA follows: TGTGCCACCGGGGAGGGGGTGGTCGACTACTACGAGCAGTACTTC.

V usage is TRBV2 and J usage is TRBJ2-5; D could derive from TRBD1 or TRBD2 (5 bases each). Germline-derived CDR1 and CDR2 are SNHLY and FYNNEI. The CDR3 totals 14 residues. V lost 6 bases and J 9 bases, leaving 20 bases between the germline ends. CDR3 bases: TGTGCCAGCAGCAGAAACGGATACTCGGGACCCCAGTACTTC. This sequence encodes CASSRNGYSGPQYF.

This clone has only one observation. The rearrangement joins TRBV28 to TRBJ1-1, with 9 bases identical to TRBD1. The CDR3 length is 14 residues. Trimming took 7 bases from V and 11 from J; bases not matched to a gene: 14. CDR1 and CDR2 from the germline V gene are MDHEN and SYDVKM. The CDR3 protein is CASTPVPGQGKAFF. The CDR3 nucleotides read TGTGCCAGCACCCCCGTCCCGGGACAGGGTAAGGCTTTCTTT.